This T cell receptor beta chain was recorded in a study of blood T cell repertoires in COVID-19. Across the whole study: PBMCs, B-cell-depleted T cells, or T cells were the source of the cDNA or gDNA that made up the material.

CDR1 SGHRS and CDR2 YFSETQ come from the germline V gene. The CDR3 has 13 amino acids. Trimming pared 5 bases from V and 0 bases from J, leaving 8 bases between. Per the authors' pipeline: Amplification of reference gene primers provided the estimated nucleated cell counts. Data came from immunoSEQ multiplex PCR; TCRdb stores just in-frame clones and leaves some out. Clone size and the V and J calls come from that table; the DNA yielded D and trimming. The table includes approximately 68,000 clones, 81% detected once. The clonotype originates from a human donor in a cohort sampled during active COVID-19. Sequencing was carried out using peripheral blood. The chain employs TRBV5-1 and TRBJ1-1; D is unresolved. The CDR3 sequence is CASSFEMNTEAFF. In nucleotides, the CDR3 is TGCGCCAGCAGTTTTGAGATGAACACTGAAGCTTTCTTT.